The source of this T cell receptor (beta chain) is a study of a mutant IDH1 vaccine in newly diagnosed glioma. Overall study context: Initiation of the vaccine course occurred 4-6 weeks after radiotherapy alone, or alongside temozolomide cycles. Study-level results: Immune responses induced by the vaccine were seen in about 93% of patients, spanning multiple MHC alleles.

Method: immunoSEQ multiplex PCR; TCRdb's copy keeps in-frame clones and lacks some. The sample lists about 68,000 clones; around 82% were seen once. This CDR3 spans 14 amino acids. Trimming shortened V by 1 base and J by 3 bases, and 9 bases separated the two germline ends. Germline assignment: CDR1 SGHTA and CDR2 FQGTGA. This clone was found once. No antigen is known for it. Time point: week 35, safety follow-up. The vaccine gave 300 ug of a 20-mer mutant IDH1 peptide subcutaneously per dose. Across weeks 1, 3, 5, 7, 11, 15, 19 and 23, patients received a vaccination each time, eight in all. The genes are TRBV7-3 and TRBJ1-1; a weak D match, TRBD1 (5 bases). The sequenced sample was PBMCs, obtained from a glioma patient whose treatment included an IDH1 peptide vaccine. The TCR was taken from a man between 18 and 35 years old with glioma. The chain's CDR3 is CASSLRGADTEAFF. CDR3 bases: TGTGCCAGCAGCTTAAGGGGCGCGGACACTGAAGCTTTCTTT. The full variable domain, completed using reference TRBV7-3 and TRBJ1-1, is GAGVSQTPSNKVTEKGKYVELRCDPISGHTALYWYRQSLGQGPEFLIYFQGTGAADDSGLPNDRFFAVRPEGSVSTLKIQRTERGDSAVYLCASSLRGADTEAFFGQGTRLTVV.